Below are 4 T cell receptor beta chains sequenced from a single sample in a study of cytomegalovirus exposure and HLA in healthy donors. It was with 60 Vbeta and 13 Jbeta primers that the PCR ran. Using immunoSEQ multiplex PCR, the repertoire was profiled, and TCRdb retains in-frame clones only, with some absent. The table shows some 77,000 clones, with approximately 80% occurring only once. The sample comprised PBMCs. Receptor source: a woman aged 45 to 65 in good health and CMV-seropositive.

The rearrangement links TRBV7-9 to TRBJ2-4; D is perhaps TRBD2 (5 bases). V lost 6 bases and J lost 8, with 17 bases in between. The CDR3 sequence is 14 residues long. Germline CDR1 and CDR2: SEHNR and FQNEAQ (reference sequence). The CDR3 nucleotides are TGTGCCAGCAGTTGGAACGGGGAAGAGGACATTCAGTACTTC. It yields the protein CASSWNGEEDIQYF.

This clone turned up a few times. This rearrangement joins TRBV29-1 to TRBJ2-3; 8 nucleotides agree with TRBD1. The CDR3 totals 13 residues. Trimming removed 7 bases from V and 5 bases from J; junction bases left unmatched: 8. Germline CDR1 reads SQVTM; CDR2 reads ANQGSEA. CDR3 in amino acids: CSGGQGMKDTQYF. The CDR3 DNA follows: TGCAGCGGTGGACAGGGAATGAAAGATACGCAGTATTTT.

The genes are TRBV27 and TRBJ2-5, with 11 nucleotides matching TRBD1. The V segment lost 3 bases and the J segment 6 bases; nucleotides outside the gene matches: 9. CDR1 and CDR2 (germline): MNHEY, SMNVEV (reference sequence). The CDR3 is 16 residues long. In nucleotides, the CDR3 is TGTGCCAGCAGTTTCGCGGCGGGACAGGGGGGGCAGACCCAGTACTTC. Translating gives CASSFAAGQGGQTQYF.

V and J are TRBV29-1 and TRBJ1-2; tentatively, D is TRBD1 (6 bases). Trimming removed 4 bases at V and 1 base at J, with 19 bases between. The CDR3 runs to 16 residues. Germline CDR1 SQVTM, CDR2 ANQGSEA. As DNA, the CDR3 is TGCAGCGTTGGCCCCCTGACAGGAGGCAATAACTATGGCTACACCTTC. As protein: CSVGPLTGGNNYGYTF.